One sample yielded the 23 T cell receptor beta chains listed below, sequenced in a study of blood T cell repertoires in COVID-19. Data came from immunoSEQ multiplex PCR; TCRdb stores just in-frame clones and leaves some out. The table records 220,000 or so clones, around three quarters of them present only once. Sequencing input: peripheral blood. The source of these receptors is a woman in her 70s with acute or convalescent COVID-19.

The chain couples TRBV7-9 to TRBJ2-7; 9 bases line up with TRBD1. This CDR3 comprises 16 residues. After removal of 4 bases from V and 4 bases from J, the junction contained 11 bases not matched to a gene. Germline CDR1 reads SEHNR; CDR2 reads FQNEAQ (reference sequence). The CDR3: CASSYLPGQGTYEQYF. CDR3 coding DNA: TGTGCCAGCAGCTACCTTCCGGGACAGGGAACATACGAGCAGTACTTC.

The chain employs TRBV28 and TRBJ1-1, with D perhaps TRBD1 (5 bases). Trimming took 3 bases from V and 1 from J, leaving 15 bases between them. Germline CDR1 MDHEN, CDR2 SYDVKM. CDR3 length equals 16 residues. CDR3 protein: CASSFESQGPNTEAFF. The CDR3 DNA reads TGTGCCAGCAGTTTTGAGTCCCAGGGCCCGAACACTGAAGCTTTCTTT.

The CDR3: CASSPETAGGNTIYF. CDR3 sequence (DNA): TGTGCCAGCTCACCGGAGACAGCTGGGGGAAACACCATATATTTT. The genes are TRBV18 and TRBJ1-3, with D maybe TRBD1 (5 bases). V shed 3 bases and J shed 4 bases, with 13 bases lying between them. CDR3 length equals 15 residues. The V gene's germline CDR1 is KGHSH and CDR2 LQKENI.

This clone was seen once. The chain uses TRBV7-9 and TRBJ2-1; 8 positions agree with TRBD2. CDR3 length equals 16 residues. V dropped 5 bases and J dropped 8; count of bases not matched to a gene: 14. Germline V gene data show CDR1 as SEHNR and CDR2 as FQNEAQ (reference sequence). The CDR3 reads CASSAPFTSGGDEQFF. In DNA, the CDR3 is TGTGCCAGCAGCGCGCCATTTACTAGCGGAGGGGATGAGCAGTTCTTC.

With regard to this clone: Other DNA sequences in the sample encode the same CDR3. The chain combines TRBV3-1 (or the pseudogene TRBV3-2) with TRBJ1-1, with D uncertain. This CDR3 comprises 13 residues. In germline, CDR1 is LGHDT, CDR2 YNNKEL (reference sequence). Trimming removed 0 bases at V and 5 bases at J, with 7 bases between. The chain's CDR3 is CASSQDEGTEAFF. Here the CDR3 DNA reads TGTGCCAGCAGCCAAGATGAGGGAACTGAAGCTTTCTTT.

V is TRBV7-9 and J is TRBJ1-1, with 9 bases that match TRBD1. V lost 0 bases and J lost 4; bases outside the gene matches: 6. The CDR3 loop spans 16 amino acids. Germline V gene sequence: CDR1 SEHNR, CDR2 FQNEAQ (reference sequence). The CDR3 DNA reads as TGTGCCAGCAGCTTAGCGACAGGGGGTGGAGGCACTGAAGCTTTCTTT. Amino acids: CASSLATGGGGTEAFF.

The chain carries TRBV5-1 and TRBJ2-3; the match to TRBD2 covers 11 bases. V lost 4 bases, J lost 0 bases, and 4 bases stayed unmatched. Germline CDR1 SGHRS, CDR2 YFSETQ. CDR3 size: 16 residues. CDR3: CASSKGLAVSTDTQYF. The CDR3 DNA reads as TGCGCCAGCAGCAAGGGACTAGCGGTTAGCACAGATACGCAGTATTTT.

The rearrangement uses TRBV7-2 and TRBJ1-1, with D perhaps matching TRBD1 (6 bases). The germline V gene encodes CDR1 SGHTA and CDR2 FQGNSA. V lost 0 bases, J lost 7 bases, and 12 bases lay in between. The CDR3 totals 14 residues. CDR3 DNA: TGTGCCAGCAGCTTAGCGAAGGGACAATTTGAAGCTTTCTTT. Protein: CASSLAKGQFEAFF.

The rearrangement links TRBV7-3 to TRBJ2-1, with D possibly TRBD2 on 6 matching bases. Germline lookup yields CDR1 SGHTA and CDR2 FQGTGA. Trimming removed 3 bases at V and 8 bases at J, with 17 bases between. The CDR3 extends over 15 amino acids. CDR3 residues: CASSLQPGSWDEQFF. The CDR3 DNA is TGTGCCAGCAGCTTGCAGCCCGGGAGTTGGGATGAGCAGTTCTTC.

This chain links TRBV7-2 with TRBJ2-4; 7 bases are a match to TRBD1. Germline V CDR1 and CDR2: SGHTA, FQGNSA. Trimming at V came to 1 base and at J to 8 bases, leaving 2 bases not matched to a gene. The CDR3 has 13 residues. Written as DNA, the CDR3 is TGTGCCAGCAGCTTAGGCACAGGGGACATTCAGTACTTC. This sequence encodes CASSLGTGDIQYF.

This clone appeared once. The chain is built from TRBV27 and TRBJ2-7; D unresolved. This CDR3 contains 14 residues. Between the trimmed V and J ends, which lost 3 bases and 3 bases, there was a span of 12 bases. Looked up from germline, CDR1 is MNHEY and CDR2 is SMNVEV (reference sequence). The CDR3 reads CASSFNRESYEQYF. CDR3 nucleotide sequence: TGTGCCAGCAGTTTTAACAGAGAAAGCTACGAGCAGTACTTC.

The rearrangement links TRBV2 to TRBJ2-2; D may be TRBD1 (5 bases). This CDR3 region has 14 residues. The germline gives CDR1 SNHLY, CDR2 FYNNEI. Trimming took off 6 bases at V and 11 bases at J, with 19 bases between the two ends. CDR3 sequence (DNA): TGTGCCAGCAGAGCCGATTGGACACCGGAAGAGCTGTTTTTT. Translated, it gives CASRADWTPEELFF.

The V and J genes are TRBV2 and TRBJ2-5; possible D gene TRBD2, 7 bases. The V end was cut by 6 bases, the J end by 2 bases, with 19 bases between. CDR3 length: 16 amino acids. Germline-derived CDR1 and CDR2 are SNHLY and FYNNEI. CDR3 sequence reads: CASRPTRGGVQETQYF. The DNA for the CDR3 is TGTGCCAGCAGGCCCACTAGGGGGGGAGTACAAGAGACCCAGTACTTC. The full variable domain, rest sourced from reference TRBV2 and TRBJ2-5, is EPEVTQTPSHQVTQMGQEVILRCVPISNHLYFYWYRQILGQKVEFLVSFYNNEISEKSEIFDDQFSVERPDGSNFTLKIRSTKLEDSAMYFCASRPTRGGVQETQYFGPGTRLLVL.

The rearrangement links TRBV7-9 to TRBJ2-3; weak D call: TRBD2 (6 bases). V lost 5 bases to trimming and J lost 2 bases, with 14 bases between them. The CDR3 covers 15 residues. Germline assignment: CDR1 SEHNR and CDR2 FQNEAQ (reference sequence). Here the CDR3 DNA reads TGTGCCAGCAGCCCCGGGAGTTATTCCACAGATACGCAGTATTTT. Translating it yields CASSPGSYSTDTQYF.

CDR3 in amino acids: CASSYQGTGELFF. In nucleotides, the CDR3 is TGCGCCAGCAGCTACCAGGGGACCGGGGAGCTGTTTTTT. V and J are TRBV5-1 and TRBJ2-2; D might be TRBD1 (6 bases). This CDR3 comprises 13 residues. V dropped 3 bases and J dropped 5 bases, with 8 bases sitting between them. In germline, CDR1 is SGHRS, CDR2 YFSETQ. The entire variable domain, with the rest obtained from reference TRBV5-1 and TRBJ2-2, is as follows: KAGVTQTPRYLIKTRGQQVTLSCSPISGHRSVSWYQQTPGQGLQFLFEYFSETQRNKGNFPGRFSGRQFSNSRSEMNVSTLELGDSALYLCASSYQGTGELFFGEGSRLTVL.

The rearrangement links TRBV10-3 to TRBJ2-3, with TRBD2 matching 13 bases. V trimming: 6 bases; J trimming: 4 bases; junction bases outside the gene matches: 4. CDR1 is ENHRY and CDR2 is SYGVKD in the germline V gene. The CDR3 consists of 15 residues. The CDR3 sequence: CAIRLAGGKADTQYF. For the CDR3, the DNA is TGTGCCATCAGACTAGCGGGAGGGAAGGCAGATACGCAGTATTTT.

This CDR3 reads CASSPPTGEAFF. The DNA for the CDR3 is TGTGCCAGCTCACCACCGACAGGGGAAGCTTTCTTT. The gene calls are TRBV18 and TRBJ1-1; 7 positions match TRBD1. The germline V gene encodes CDR1 KGHSH and CDR2 LQKENI. This CDR3 is 12 amino acids long. V was clipped by 0 bases and J by 8 bases; unmatched bases: 0.

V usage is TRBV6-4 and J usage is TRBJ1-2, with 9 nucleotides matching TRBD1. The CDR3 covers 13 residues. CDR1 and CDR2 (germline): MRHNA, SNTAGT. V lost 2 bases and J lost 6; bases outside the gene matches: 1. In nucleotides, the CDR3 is TGTGCCAGCAGTGACGGGACAGGGAATGGCTACACCTTC. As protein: CASSDGTGNGYTF.

The CDR3 DNA follows: TGTGCCAGCCAACCTAGCGGGAGGGCCCTGTACGAGCAGTACTTC. It specifies CASQPSGRALYEQYF. This sequence joins TRBV27 and TRBJ2-7, with TRBD2 matching over 12 bases. With V trimmed by 8 bases and J by 4 bases, 9 bases remained unmatched. The CDR3 sequence is 15 residues long. Germline V gene data show CDR1 as MNHEY and CDR2 as SMNVEV (reference sequence).

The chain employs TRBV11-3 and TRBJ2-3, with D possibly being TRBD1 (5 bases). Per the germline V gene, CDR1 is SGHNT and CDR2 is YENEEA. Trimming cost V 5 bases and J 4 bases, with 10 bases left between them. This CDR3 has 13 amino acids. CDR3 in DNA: TGTGCCAGCAGCCAAGGGGTTTCAGATACGCAGTATTTT. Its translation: CASSQGVSDTQYF.

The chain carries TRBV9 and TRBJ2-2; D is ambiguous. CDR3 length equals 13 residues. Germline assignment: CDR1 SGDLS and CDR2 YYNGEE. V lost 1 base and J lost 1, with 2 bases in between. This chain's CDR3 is CASSVQNTGELFF. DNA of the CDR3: TGTGCCAGCAGCGTACAGAACACCGGGGAGCTGTTTTTT.

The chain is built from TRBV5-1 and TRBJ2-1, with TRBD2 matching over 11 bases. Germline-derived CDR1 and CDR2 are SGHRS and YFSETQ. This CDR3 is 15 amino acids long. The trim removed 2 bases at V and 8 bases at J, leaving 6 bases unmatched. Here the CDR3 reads CASSFSGRGLDEQFF. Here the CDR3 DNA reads TGCGCCAGCAGCTTTAGCGGGAGGGGCCTCGATGAGCAGTTCTTC. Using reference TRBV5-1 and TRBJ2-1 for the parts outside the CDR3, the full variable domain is KAGVTQTPRYLIKTRGQQVTLSCSPISGHRSVSWYQQTPGQGLQFLFEYFSETQRNKGNFPGRFSGRQFSNSRSEMNVSTLELGDSALYLCASSFSGRGLDEQFFGPGTRLTVL.

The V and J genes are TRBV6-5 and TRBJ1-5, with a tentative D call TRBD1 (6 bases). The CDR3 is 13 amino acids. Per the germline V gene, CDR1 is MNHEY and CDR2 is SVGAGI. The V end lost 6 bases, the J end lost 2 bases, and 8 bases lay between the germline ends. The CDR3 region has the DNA TGTGCCAGCAGACAGGGTCGCAATCAGCCCCAGCATTTT. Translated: CASRQGRNQPQHF.